The clone carrying this T cell receptor beta chain showed up many times. No antigen is known for it. TCRdb reanalysed the RACE reads using MiXCR and keeps one entry per CDR3 protein. The table records over 50,000 distinct CDR3 sequences, 8% to 13% of them present only once. Specified time point: patch test 1, 2 weeks after DPC sensitization. Treatment given: therapeutic diphenylcyclopropenone sensitization with weekly scalp DPC. Unfractionated whole blood served as the source for total RNA extraction. CDR3 size: 17 residues. The germline V gene encodes CDR1 SGHAT and CDR2 FQNNGV. V lost 1 base, J lost 4 bases, and 9 bases stayed unmatched. This entry comes from a study of human T cells and chemical hapten exposure. Study in general: Alopecia universalis, totalis or areata was present in patients who were mostly female.

Whole-study findings and limits: TCRs at high frequency, those above 1 in 1000, did not change with DPC sensitization. Relative to control repertoires, expanded TCRs gave rise to significantly more large CDR3 similarity clusters.

The V and J genes are TRBV11-2 and TRBJ2-5, with 10 bases identical to TRBD2. The starting material was whole blood, obtained in connection with sensitization to the hapten diphenylcyclopropenone (DPC). This receptor was taken from a woman in her thirties or forties with alopecia areata. Some clones in this sample may be carry-over from other donors' samples. The CDR3 bases are TGTGCCAGCAGCTTAGTGCCTAGCGGGAGTACCGGAGAGACCCAGTACTTC. Residues: CASSLVPSGSTGETQYF.